The clone carrying this T cell receptor (beta chain) has more than one count but fewer than ten. The entry originates in a study of CD8 T cells in ankylosing spondylitis. One entry per CDR3 protein results from TCRdb running MiXCR on the 5' RACE reads. The sample lists 120,000 or so distinct CDR3 sequences; approximately 15% were seen once. J gave up 0 bases and V 5 bases, and 15 bases lay outside the gene matches. Germline CDR1 is SGHAT and CDR2 is FQDESV (reference sequence). This CDR3 region has 19 residues. Sequencing was carried out using blood, either unsorted or a sorted T cell fraction (not recorded which). The receptor was isolated from a female donor with ankylosing spondylitis or in good health (not recorded which). J is TRBJ2-1 and V is TRBV11-1, with 8 bases fitting TRBD1. The chain's CDR3 is CASSANRPQGESSYNEQFF. The CDR3, as DNA: TGTGCCAGCAGCGCAAACCGCCCACAGGGGGAAAGCTCCTACAATGAGCAGTTCTTC.